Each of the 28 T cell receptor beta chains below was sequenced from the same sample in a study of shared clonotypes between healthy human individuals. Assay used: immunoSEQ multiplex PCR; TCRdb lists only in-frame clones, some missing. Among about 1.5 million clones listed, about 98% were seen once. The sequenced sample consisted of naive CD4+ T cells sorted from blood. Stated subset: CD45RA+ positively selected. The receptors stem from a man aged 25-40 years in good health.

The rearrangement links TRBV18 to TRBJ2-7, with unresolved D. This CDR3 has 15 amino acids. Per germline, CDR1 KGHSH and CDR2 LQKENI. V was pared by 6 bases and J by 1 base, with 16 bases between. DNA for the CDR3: TGTGCCAGCTCGTCGACAATGACCTTATCCTACGAGCAGTACTTC. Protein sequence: CASSSTMTLSYEQYF. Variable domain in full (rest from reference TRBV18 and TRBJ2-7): NAGVMQNPRHLVRRRGQEARLRCSPMKGHSHVYWYRQLPEEGLKFMVYLQKENIIDESGMPKERFSAEFPKEGPSILRIQQVVRGDSAAYFCASSSTMTLSYEQYFGPGTRLTVT.

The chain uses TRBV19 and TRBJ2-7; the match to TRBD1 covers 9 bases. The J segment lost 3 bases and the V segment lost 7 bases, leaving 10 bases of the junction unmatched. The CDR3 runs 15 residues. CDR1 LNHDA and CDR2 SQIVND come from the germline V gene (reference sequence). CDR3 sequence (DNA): TGTGCCAGTACCATCGGGACAGGGAGGGTCTACGAGCAGTACTTC. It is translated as CASTIGTGRVYEQYF.

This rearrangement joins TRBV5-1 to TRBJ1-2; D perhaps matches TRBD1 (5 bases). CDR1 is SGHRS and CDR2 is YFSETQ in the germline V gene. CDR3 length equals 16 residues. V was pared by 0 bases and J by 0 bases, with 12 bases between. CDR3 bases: TGCGCCAGCAGCTTGGACCCCATAGGGGCTAACTATGGCTACACCTTC. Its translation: CASSLDPIGANYGYTF.

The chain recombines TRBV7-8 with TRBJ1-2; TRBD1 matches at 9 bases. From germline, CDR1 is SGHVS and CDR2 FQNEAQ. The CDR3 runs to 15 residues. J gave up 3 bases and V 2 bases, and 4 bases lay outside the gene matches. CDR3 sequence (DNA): TGTGCCAGCAGCTTACTGACAGGGGGGGACTATGGCTACACCTTC. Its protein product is CASSLLTGGDYGYTF. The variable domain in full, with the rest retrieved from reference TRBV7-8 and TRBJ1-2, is GAGVSQSPRYKVAKRGQDVALRCDPISGHVSLFWYQQALGQGPEFLTYFQNEAQLDKSGLPSDRFFAERPEGSVSTLKIQRTQQEDSAVYLCASSLLTGGDYGYTFGSGTRLTVV.

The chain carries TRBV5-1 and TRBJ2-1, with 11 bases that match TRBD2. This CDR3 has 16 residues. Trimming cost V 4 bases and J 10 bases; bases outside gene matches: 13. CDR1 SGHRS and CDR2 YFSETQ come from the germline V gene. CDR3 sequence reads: CASSLVGLAGGAEQFF. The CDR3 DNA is TGCGCCAGCAGCCTGGTAGGGCTAGCGGGAGGAGCGGAGCAGTTCTTC.

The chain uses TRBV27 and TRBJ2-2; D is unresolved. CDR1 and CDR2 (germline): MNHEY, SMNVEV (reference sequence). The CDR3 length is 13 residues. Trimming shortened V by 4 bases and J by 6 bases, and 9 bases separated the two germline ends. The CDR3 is CASSSFTAGELFF. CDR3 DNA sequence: TGTGCCAGCAGTTCCTTCACTGCCGGGGAGCTGTTTTTT.

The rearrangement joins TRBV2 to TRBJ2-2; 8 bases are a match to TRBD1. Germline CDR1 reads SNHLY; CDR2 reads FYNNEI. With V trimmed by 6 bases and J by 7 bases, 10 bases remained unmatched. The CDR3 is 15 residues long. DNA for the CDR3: TGTGCCAGCAGCCCATATGGACAGGGTGACGGGGAGCTGTTTTTT. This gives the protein CASSPYGQGDGELFF.

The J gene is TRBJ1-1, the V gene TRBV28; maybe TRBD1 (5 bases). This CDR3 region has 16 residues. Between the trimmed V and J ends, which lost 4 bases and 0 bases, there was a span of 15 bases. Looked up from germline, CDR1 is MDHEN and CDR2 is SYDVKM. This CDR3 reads CASSSGGLEMNTEAFF. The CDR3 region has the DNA TGTGCCAGCAGTTCGGGGGGACTTGAGATGAACACTGAAGCTTTCTTT.

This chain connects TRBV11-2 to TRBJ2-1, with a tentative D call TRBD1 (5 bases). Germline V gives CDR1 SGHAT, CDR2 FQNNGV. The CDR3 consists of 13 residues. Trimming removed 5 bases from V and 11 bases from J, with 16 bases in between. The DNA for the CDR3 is TGTGCCAGCAGCAGGGGCACTGGTAATCAGCAGTTCTTC. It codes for CASSRGTGNQQFF.

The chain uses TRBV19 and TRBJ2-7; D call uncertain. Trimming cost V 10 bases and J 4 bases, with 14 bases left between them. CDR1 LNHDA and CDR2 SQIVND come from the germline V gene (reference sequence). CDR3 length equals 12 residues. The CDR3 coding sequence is TGTGCCACCAGTAGGCCCGATTACGAGCAGTACTTC. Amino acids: CATSRPDYEQYF. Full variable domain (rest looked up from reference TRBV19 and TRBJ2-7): DGGITQSPKYLFRKEGQNVTLSCEQNLNHDAMYWYRQDPGQGLRLIYYSQIVNDFQKGDIAEGYSVSREKKESFPLTVTSAQKNPTAFYLCATSRPDYEQYFGPGTRLTVT.

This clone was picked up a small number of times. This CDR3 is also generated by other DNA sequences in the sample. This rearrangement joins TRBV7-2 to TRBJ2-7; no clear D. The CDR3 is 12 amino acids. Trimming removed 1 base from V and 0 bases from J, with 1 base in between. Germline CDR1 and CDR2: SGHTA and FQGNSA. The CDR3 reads CASSLGSYEQYF. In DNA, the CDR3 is TGTGCCAGCAGCTTAGGCTCCTACGAGCAGTACTTC.

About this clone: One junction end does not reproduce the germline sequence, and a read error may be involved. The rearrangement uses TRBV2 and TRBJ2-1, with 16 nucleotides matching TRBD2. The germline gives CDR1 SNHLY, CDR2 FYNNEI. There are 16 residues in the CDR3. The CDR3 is CASSELGLAGGPGMIF. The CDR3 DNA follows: TGTGCCAGCAGTGAACTGGGACTAGCGGGAGGGCCGGGCATGATCTTC.

Written as DNA, the CDR3 is TGCGCCAGCAGCCCTGAGGTGTTCCAATATACCCAGTACTTC. The encoded protein is CASSPEVFQYTQYF. This chain uses TRBV5-1 with TRBJ2-5, with no clear D. Per the germline V gene, CDR1 is SGHRS and CDR2 is YFSETQ. The CDR3 has 14 amino acids. V lost 4 bases to trimming and J lost 8 bases, with 18 bases between them.

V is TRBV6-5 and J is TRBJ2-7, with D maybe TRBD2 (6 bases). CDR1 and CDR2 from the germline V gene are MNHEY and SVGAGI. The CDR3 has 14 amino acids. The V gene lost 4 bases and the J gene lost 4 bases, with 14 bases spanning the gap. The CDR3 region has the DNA TGTGCCAGCAGTTTAGGCGGGATCAGGTACGAGCAGTACTTC. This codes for CASSLGGIRYEQYF.

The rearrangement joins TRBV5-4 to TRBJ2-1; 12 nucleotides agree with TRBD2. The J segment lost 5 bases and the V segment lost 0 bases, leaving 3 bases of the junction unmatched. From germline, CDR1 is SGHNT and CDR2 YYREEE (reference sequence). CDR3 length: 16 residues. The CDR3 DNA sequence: TGTGCCAGCAGCTTGGGAGGGACTAGCGGGCACAATGAGCAGTTCTTC. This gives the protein CASSLGGTSGHNEQFF.

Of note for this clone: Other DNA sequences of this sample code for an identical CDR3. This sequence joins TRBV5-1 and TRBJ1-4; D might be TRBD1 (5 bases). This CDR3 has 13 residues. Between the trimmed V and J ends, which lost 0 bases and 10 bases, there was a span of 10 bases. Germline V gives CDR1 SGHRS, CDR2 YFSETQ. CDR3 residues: CASSLGQGGKLFF. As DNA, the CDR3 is TGCGCCAGCAGCTTGGGGCAGGGAGGAAAACTGTTTTTT.

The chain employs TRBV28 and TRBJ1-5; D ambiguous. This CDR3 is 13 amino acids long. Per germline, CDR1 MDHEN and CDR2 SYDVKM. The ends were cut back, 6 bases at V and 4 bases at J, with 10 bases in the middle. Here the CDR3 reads CASRPGHNQPQHF. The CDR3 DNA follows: TGTGCCAGCAGACCGGGCCATAATCAGCCCCAGCATTTT. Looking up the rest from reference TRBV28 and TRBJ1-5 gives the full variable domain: DVKVTQSSRYLVKRTGEKVFLECVQDMDHENMFWYRQDPGLGLRLIYFSYDVKMKEKGDIPEGYSVSREKKERFSLILESASTNQTSMYLCASRPGHNQPQHFGDGTRLSIL.

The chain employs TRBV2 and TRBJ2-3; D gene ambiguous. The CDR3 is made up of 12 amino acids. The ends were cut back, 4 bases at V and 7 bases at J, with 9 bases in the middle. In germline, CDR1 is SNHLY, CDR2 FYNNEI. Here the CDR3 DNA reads TGTGCCAGCAGTGCGGCTGAAAATACGCAGTATTTT. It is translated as CASSAAENTQYF.

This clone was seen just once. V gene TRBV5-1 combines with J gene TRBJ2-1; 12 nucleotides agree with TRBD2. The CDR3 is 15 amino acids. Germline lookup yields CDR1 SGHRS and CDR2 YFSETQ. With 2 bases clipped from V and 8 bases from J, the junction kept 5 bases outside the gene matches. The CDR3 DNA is TGCGCCAGCAGCTTCGTACTAGCGGGGGGCGATGAGCAGTTCTTC. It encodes CASSFVLAGGDEQFF.

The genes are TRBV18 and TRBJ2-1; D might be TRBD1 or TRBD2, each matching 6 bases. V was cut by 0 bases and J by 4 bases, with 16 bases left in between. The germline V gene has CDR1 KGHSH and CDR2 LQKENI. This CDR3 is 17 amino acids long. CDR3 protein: CASSPPGGQGPYNEQFF. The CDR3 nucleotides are TGTGCCAGCTCACCACCAGGGGGGCAGGGACCTTACAATGAGCAGTTCTTC.

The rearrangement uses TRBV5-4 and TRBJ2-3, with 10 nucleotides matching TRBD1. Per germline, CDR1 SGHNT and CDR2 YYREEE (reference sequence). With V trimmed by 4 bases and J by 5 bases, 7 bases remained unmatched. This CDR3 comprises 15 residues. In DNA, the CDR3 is TGTGCCAGCAGCGTGGACAGGGGGGGTTTAGATACGCAGTATTTT. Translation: CASSVDRGGLDTQYF.

In DNA form, the CDR3 reads TGTGCCAGCACCGGGCAGGGAGGCACAGATACGCAGTATTTT. Encoded protein: CASTGQGGTDTQYF. This chain joins TRBV2 and TRBJ2-3, with D perhaps TRBD1 or TRBD2 (5 bases each). V was pared by 7 bases and J by 1 base, with 12 bases between. The CDR3 is made up of 14 amino acids. Per germline, CDR1 SNHLY and CDR2 FYNNEI.

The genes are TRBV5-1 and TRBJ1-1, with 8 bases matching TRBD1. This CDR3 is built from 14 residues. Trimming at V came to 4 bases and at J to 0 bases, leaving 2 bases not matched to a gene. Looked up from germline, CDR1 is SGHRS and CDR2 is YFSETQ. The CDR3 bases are TGCGCCAGCAGCACGACAGGGGTGAACACTGAAGCTTTCTTT. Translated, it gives CASSTTGVNTEAFF.

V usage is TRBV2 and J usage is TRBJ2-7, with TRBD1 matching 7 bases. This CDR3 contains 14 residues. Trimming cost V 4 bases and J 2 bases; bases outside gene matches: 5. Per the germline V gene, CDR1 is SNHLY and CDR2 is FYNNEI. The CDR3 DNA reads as TGTGCCAGCAGTGGAGGGGGCGATCCCTACGAGCAGTACTTC. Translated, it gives CASSGGGDPYEQYF.

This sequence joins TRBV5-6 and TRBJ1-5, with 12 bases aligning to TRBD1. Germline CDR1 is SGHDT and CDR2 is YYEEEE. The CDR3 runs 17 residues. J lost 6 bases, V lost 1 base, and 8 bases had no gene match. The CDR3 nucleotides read TGTGCCAGCAGCTTGACTGGACCGGGACAGGGGGCTCAGCCCCAGCATTTT. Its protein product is CASSLTGPGQGAQPQHF. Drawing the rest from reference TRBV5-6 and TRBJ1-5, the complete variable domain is DAGVTQSPTHLIKTRGQQVTLRCSPKSGHDTVSWYQQALGQGPQFIFQYYEEEERQRGNFPDRFSGHQFPNYSSELNVNALLLGDSALYLCASSLTGPGQGAQPQHFGDGTRLSIL.

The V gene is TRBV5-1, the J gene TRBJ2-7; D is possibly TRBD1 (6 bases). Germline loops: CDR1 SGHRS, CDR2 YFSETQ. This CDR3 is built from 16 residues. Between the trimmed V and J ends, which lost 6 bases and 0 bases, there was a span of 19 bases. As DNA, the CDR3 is TGCGCCAGCACCAGGGGACCCCCCTCCAGCTCCTACGAGCAGTACTTC. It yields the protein CASTRGPPSSSYEQYF.

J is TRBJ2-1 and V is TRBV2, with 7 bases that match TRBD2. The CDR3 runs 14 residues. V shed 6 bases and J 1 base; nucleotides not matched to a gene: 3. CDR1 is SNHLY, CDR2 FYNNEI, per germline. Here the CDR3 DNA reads TGTGCCAGCAGAGGGACTACTTCCTACAATGAGCAGTTCTTC. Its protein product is CASRGTTSYNEQFF.

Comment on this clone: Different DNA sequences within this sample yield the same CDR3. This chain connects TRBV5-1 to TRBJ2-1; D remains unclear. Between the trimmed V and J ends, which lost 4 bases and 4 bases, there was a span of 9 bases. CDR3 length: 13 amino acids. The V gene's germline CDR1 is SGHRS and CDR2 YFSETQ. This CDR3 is CASSLDSYNEQFF. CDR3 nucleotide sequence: TGCGCCAGCAGCCTTGACTCGTACAATGAGCAGTTCTTC.